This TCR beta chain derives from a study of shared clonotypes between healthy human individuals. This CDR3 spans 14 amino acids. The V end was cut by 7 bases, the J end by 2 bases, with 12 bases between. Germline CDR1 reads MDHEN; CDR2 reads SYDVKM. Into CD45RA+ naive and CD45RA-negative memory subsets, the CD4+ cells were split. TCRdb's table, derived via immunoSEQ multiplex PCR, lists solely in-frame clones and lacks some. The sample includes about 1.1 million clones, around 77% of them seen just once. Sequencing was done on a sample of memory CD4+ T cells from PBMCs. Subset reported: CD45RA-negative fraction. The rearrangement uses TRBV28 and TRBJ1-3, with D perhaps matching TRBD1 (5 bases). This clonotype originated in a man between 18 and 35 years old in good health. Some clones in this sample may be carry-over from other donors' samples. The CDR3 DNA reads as TGTGCCAGCACCTTGGGGGGGGCTGGAAACACCATATATTTT. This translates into CASTLGGAGNTIYF. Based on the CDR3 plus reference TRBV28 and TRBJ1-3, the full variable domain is DVKVTQSSRYLVKRTGEKVFLECVQDMDHENMFWYRQDPGLGLRLIYFSYDVKMKEKGDIPEGYSVSREKKERFSLILESASTNQTSMYLCASTLGGAGNTIYFGEGSWLTVV.